The 21 T cell receptor beta chains reported below all come from one sample, sequenced in a study of neoadjuvant anti-PD-1 for oral cavity cancer. The time point was: after neoadjuvant nivolumab, at surgical resection. Method: immunoSEQ multiplex PCR; TCRdb's copy keeps in-frame clones and lacks some. The repertoire consists of roughly 9,600 clones, with roughly 62% occurring once and the leading ten covering 3% to 4%. This material consisted of PBMCs, taken after nivolumab (anti-PD-1) treatment. Receptor source: a person between 40 and 80 years old with oral cavity squamous cell carcinoma.

CDR3 amino acids: CASSTRRGAVFTEAFF. The CDR3 region has the DNA TGTGCCAGTAGTACCAGGCGGGGGGCAGTGTTCACTGAAGCTTTCTTT. The chain combines TRBV19 with TRBJ1-1, with TRBD1 as a possible D gene (6 bases). This CDR3 comprises 16 residues. Germline loops: CDR1 LNHDA, CDR2 SQIVND (reference sequence). V shed 4 bases and J shed 4 bases, with 19 bases lying between them. Full variable domain (missing parts from reference TRBV19 and TRBJ1-1): DGGITQSPKYLFRKEGQNVTLSCEQNLNHDAMYWYRQDPGQGLRLIYYSQIVNDFQKGDIAEGYSVSREKKESFPLTVTSAQKNPTAFYLCASSTRRGAVFTEAFFGQGTRLTVV.

V gene TRBV19 combines with J gene TRBJ1-5; D may be TRBD1 (5 bases). In germline, CDR1 is LNHDA, CDR2 SQIVND (reference sequence). This CDR3 region has 11 residues. V was cut by 4 bases and J by 9 bases, with 7 bases left in between. The CDR3 nucleotides are TGTGCCAGTAGTACTCAGGGGCCCCAGCATTTT. Translated: CASSTQGPQHF.

The chain recombines TRBV19 with TRBJ2-3, with TRBD1 matching over 7 bases. With 6 bases clipped from V and 6 bases from J, the junction kept 6 bases outside the gene matches. CDR1 and CDR2 (germline): LNHDA, SQIVND (reference sequence). The CDR3 is 13 residues long. The CDR3 DNA is TGTGCCAGTAGGAAAACCAGGGGGGATACGCAGTATTTT. This encodes CASRKTRGDTQYF.

This clone turned up a few times. This rearrangement joins TRBV4-1 to TRBJ2-7; weak D call: TRBD2 (6 bases). The CDR3 loop spans 16 amino acids. Germline CDR1 MGHRA, CDR2 YSYEKL. V lost 4 bases and J 0 bases, leaving 16 bases between the germline ends. The CDR3 loop reads CASSRLFGLTSYEQYF. CDR3 DNA sequence: TGCGCCAGCAGCCGCCTCTTTGGACTAACCTCCTACGAGCAGTACTTC.

This rearrangement joins TRBV6-6 to TRBJ2-1; 8 nucleotides line up with TRBD1. With V trimmed by 6 bases and J by 10 bases, 8 bases remained unmatched. CDR1 and CDR2 (germline): MNHNY, SVGAGI (reference sequence). The CDR3 contains 13 residues. CDR3 residues: CASRPGTGREQFF. CDR3 sequence (DNA): TGTGCCAGCAGACCCGGGACAGGTAGGGAGCAGTTCTTC.

This chain links TRBV4-2 with TRBJ2-7; the D gene is possibly TRBD1 (5 bases). The CDR3 totals 13 residues. Germline assignment: CDR1 LGHNA and CDR2 YNFKEQ. V was shortened by 0 bases and J by 9 bases, with 12 bases between the two germline ends. This CDR3 reads CASSQDIQGGQYF. In nucleotides, the CDR3 is TGTGCCAGCAGCCAAGACATCCAGGGCGGGCAGTACTTC.

This chain links TRBV27 with TRBJ2-2; D is perhaps TRBD1 or TRBD2 (6 bases each). The CDR3 runs 14 residues. V lost 5 bases and J lost 7, with 14 bases in between. Germline CDR1 MNHEY, CDR2 SMNVEV (reference sequence). The CDR3 DNA reads TGTGCCAGCAGTGCCCAACAGGGAGGCGGGGAGCTGTTTTTT. Its translation: CASSAQQGGGELFF.

The chain employs TRBV9 and TRBJ1-1; 7 bases fit TRBD1. The CDR3 is 13 amino acids. Germline CDR1 and CDR2: SGDLS and YYNGEE. The V gene end was trimmed by 3 bases and the J gene end by 11 bases; junction bases not matched to a gene: 10. The CDR3 DNA reads as TGTGCCAGCAGCGCGATACAGGGGAGCAGGGCTTTCTTT. This codes for CASSAIQGSRAFF.

Points on this clone: A read error may produce the germline difference seen at one junction end. The chain combines TRBV7-7 with TRBJ2-2, with 9 bases lining up with TRBD2. The V gene's germline CDR1 is SSHAT and CDR2 FNYEAQ (reference sequence). CDR3 length: 17 residues. CDR3 in amino acids: CASSLGGLAGRGEELFF. The DNA of the CDR3 is TGTGCTAGCAGCTTAGGCGGTCTAGCGGGAAGAGGGGAGGAGCTGTTTTTT.

This clone was observed a handful of times. CDR3 sequence: CASSALTADGELFF. The CDR3 region has the DNA TGTGCCAGCAGCGCACTTACAGCCGACGGGGAGCTGTTTTTT. V gene TRBV9 combines with J gene TRBJ2-2; D uncertain. Germline loops: CDR1 SGDLS, CDR2 YYNGEE. Trimming cost V 3 bases and J 7 bases, with 13 bases left between them. This CDR3 contains 14 residues. Drawing the rest from reference TRBV9 and TRBJ2-2, the complete variable domain is DSGVTQTPKHLITATGQRVTLRCSPRSGDLSVYWYQQSLDQGLQFLIQYYNGEERAKGNILERFSAQQFPDLHSELNLSSLELGDSALYFCASSALTADGELFFGEGSRLTVL.

This clone is classed as medium-sized (0.01 to 0.1%). This chain links TRBV5-4 with TRBJ1-1, with D tentatively TRBD1 (6 bases). Deletions cut 2 bases from V and 1 base from J, with 18 bases between. From germline, CDR1 is SGHNT and CDR2 YYREEE (reference sequence). This CDR3 is built from 17 residues. In DNA form, the CDR3 reads TGTGCCAGCAGCTTCGGGGCAAGGACAGCCTCGAACACTGAAGCTTTCTTT. Protein product: CASSFGARTASNTEAFF.

This sequence joins TRBV9 and TRBJ2-7; D unresolved. The CDR3 is 18 amino acids. Germline-derived CDR1 and CDR2 are SGDLS and YYNGEE. Trimming stripped 4 bases from V and 0 bases from J, with 23 bases between. Here the CDR3 reads CASSFWRKRERLSYEQYF. CDR3 sequence (DNA): TGTGCCAGCAGCTTCTGGCGGAAGCGAGAACGTCTCTCCTACGAGCAGTACTTC.

This clone was recorded once. This rearrangement joins TRBV15 to TRBJ2-3; D perhaps matches TRBD1 (5 bases). This CDR3 is 15 amino acids long. Trimming pared 6 bases from V and 6 bases from J, leaving 19 bases between. CDR1 is LNHNV and CDR2 is YYDKDF in the germline V gene (reference sequence). The CDR3: CATSDRRASRDTQYF. CDR3 coding DNA: TGTGCCACCAGTGACAGAAGGGCGTCAAGGGATACGCAGTATTTT.

This clone has only one observation. The chain carries TRBV4-1 and TRBJ1-3; the D is unclear. V dropped 0 bases and J dropped 6 bases, with 12 bases sitting between them. Germline CDR1 reads MGHRA; CDR2 reads YSYEKL. CDR3 length: 15 residues. The CDR3 region is CASSQDGTVLNTIYF. In DNA, the CDR3 is TGCGCCAGCAGCCAAGACGGCACAGTGCTAAACACCATATATTTT.

The genes are TRBV5-8 and TRBJ1-6; the D gene is possibly TRBD1 (5 bases). CDR3 length equals 15 residues. Trimming removed 0 bases at V and 3 bases at J, with 7 bases between. Per the germline V gene, CDR1 is SGHTS and CDR2 is YDEGEE. The CDR3 protein is CASSLGQGYNSPLHF. The CDR3 nucleotides read TGTGCCAGCAGCTTGGGGCAGGGCTATAATTCACCCCTCCACTTT.

This chain joins TRBV19 and TRBJ2-5; D gene uncertain. CDR3 size: 11 residues. Deletions cut 5 bases from V and 5 bases from J, with 6 bases between. CDR1 and CDR2 (germline): LNHDA, SQIVND (reference sequence). The CDR3 DNA reads TGTGCCAGTAGTTCGTTGGAGACCCAGTACTTC. Translated, it gives CASSSLETQYF.

The V and J genes are TRBV7-2 and TRBJ2-1; D uncertain. The CDR3 runs 14 residues. Germline V gene data show CDR1 as SGHTA and CDR2 as FQGNSA. Trimming left V 5 bases short and J 2 bases short, with 10 bases between. The CDR3 loop is CASSPEMAYNEQFF. CDR3 bases: TGTGCCAGCAGCCCTGAGATGGCCTACAATGAGCAGTTCTTC.

In this sample, this clone turned up a few times. The V and J genes are TRBV28 and TRBJ1-5; D ambiguous. This CDR3 spans 12 amino acids. With 1 base removed from V and 4 bases from J, the gap between germline ends came to 2 bases. CDR1 is MDHEN, CDR2 SYDVKM, per germline. The CDR3 here is CASSLFNQPQHF. The CDR3 nucleotides read TGTGCCAGCAGTTTATTTAATCAGCCCCAGCATTTT. The full variable domain, with the rest looked up from reference TRBV28 and TRBJ1-5, is DVKVTQSSRYLVKRTGEKVFLECVQDMDHENMFWYRQDPGLGLRLIYFSYDVKMKEKGDIPEGYSVSREKKERFSLILESASTNQTSMYLCASSLFNQPQHFGDGTRLSIL.

The V and J genes are TRBV6-1 and TRBJ2-6; a weak D match, TRBD1 (5 bases). Trimming took 2 bases from V and 5 from J, leaving 10 bases between them. Germline CDR1 and CDR2: MNHNS and SASEGT. The CDR3 is 15 amino acids. CDR3 loop: CASSEQGSWANVLTF. The CDR3 DNA follows: TGTGCCAGCAGTGAACAGGGTTCCTGGGCCAACGTCCTGACTTTC.

This clone has a handful of counts. The chain employs TRBV4-1 and TRBJ2-4; D is perhaps TRBD2 (7 bases). Per germline, CDR1 MGHRA and CDR2 YSYEKL. This CDR3 spans 17 amino acids. The germline V and J ends were trimmed by 3 bases and 0 bases, with 15 bases remaining between them. The CDR3 protein is CASSQRGGPQAKNIQYF. CDR3 in DNA: TGCGCCAGCAGCCAGAGGGGGGGGCCCCAAGCCAAAAACATTCAGTACTTC.

This clone was found once. This chain uses TRBV6-1 with TRBJ2-2; D is unresolved. This CDR3 spans 14 amino acids. V lost 1 base and J 6 bases, leaving 9 bases between the germline ends. Germline assignment: CDR1 MNHNS and CDR2 SASEGT. CDR3 residues: CASSEVFDSGELFF. The CDR3 nucleotides are TGTGCCAGCAGTGAAGTTTTTGACTCCGGGGAGCTGTTTTTT.